Shown below are 8 T cell receptor beta chains from a single sample sequenced in a study of blood T cell repertoires in COVID-19. Produced via immunoSEQ multiplex PCR; TCRdb's table is partial and in-frame only. The profile covers some 54,000 clones, with around 92% appearing a single time and under 3% taken by the ten largest. The sample was peripheral blood. The receptors shown here come from a man aged 60 to 69 with acute or convalescent COVID-19.

This chain joins TRBV11-2 and TRBJ1-1; D possibly corresponds to TRBD1 (6 bases). This CDR3 comprises 13 residues. Germline-derived CDR1 and CDR2 are SGHAT and FQNNGV. Trimming left V 6 bases short and J 2 bases short, with 10 bases between. CDR3 protein: CASSRGGNTEAFF. CDR3 nucleotide sequence: TGTGCCAGCAGTAGAGGGGGTAACACTGAAGCTTTCTTT.

This sequence joins TRBV24-1 and TRBJ2-5, with TRBD1 identical over 7 bases. Germline CDR1 is KGHDR and CDR2 is SFDVKD. This CDR3 region has 12 residues. The V segment lost 7 bases and the J segment 4 bases; nucleotides outside the gene matches: 2. The CDR3 reads CATSRQGETQYF. In DNA form, the CDR3 reads TGTGCCACCAGCCGACAGGGAGAGACCCAGTACTTC.

CDR3: CATMDRAMNTEAFF. In DNA, the CDR3 is TGTGCCACCATGGACAGGGCCATGAACACTGAAGCTTTCTTT. The chain recombines TRBV10-3 with TRBJ1-1; the match to TRBD1 covers 8 bases. V was clipped by 10 bases and J by 0 bases; unmatched bases: 7. Germline CDR1 reads ENHRY; CDR2 reads SYGVKD. This CDR3 spans 14 amino acids.

The chain is built from TRBV5-1 and TRBJ2-3; 10 bases fit TRBD1. The V gene end was trimmed by 1 base and the J gene end by 4 bases; junction bases not matched to a gene: 6. This CDR3 region has 16 residues. Per germline, CDR1 SGHRS and CDR2 YFSETQ. The CDR3 nucleotides are TGCGCCAGCAGCTTGCCGGGACAGGGGATCGCAGATACGCAGTATTTT. Its translation: CASSLPGQGIADTQYF.

The chain is built from TRBV13 and TRBJ1-2; possibly TRBD1 for D (5 bases). V lost 5 bases and J lost 3, with 25 bases in between. This CDR3 is built from 18 residues. Germline assignment: CDR1 PRHDT and CDR2 FYEKMQ (reference sequence). The CDR3 sequence: CASSLNRDFTRKDYGYTF. The DNA for the CDR3 is TGTGCCAGCAGCCTCAACCGGGACTTCACTAGGAAGGACTATGGCTACACCTTC.

V and J are TRBV7-8 and TRBJ2-5; 11 positions match TRBD1. The CDR3 sequence is 15 residues long. Germline CDR1 reads SGHVS; CDR2 reads FQNEAQ. The V segment lost 5 bases and the J segment 4 bases; nucleotides outside the gene matches: 6. The CDR3 region is CASSIPGQGGETQYF. For the CDR3, the DNA is TGTGCCAGCAGCATACCGGGACAGGGGGGAGAGACCCAGTACTTC.

V gene TRBV30 combines with J gene TRBJ2-5, with TRBD1 matching over 7 bases. The germline V gene has CDR1 GTSNPN and CDR2 SVGIG (reference sequence). The CDR3 is 17 residues long. J lost 4 bases, V lost 1 base, and 15 bases had no gene match. The CDR3 DNA follows: TGTGCCTGGAGTGCTGAACCGGGACAGACCTATGGAGAGACCCAGTACTTC. Residues: CAWSAEPGQTYGETQYF.

This rearrangement joins TRBV7-9 to TRBJ2-5; the match to TRBD2 covers 8 bases. CDR3 length: 17 amino acids. Germline values: CDR1 SEHNR, CDR2 FQNEAQ (reference sequence). Trimming removed 7 bases from V and 1 base from J; junction bases left unmatched: 14. CDR3 DNA sequence: TGTGCCAGCACCGAAACGACGGGAGGGCCGATCCAAGAGACCCAGTACTTC. Translating gives CASTETTGGPIQETQYF. Full variable domain (remainder filled in from reference TRBV7-9 and TRBJ2-5): DTGVSQNPRHKITKRGQNVTFRCDPISEHNRLYWYRQTLGQGPEFLTYFQNEAQLEKSRLLSDRFSAERPKGSFSTLEIQRTEQGDSAMYLCASTETTGGPIQETQYFGPGTRLLVL.